The clone carrying this T cell receptor beta chain was picked up a small number of times. The study sampled nominally healthy donors, though unrecorded immune exposures were likely. The data are from a study of cytomegalovirus exposure and HLA in healthy donors. Trimming removed 4 bases at V and 0 bases at J, with 9 bases between. The CDR3 has 13 amino acids. Germline CDR1 is GTSNPN and CDR2 is SVGIG (reference sequence). Primers for the PCR totalled 60 Vbeta and 13 Jbeta. The assay was immunoSEQ multiplex PCR, and TCRdb's table has in-frame clones only and misses some. The sample has about 150,000 clones; 65% to 70% are singletons.

Sample: PBMCs. The sequence was collected from a man between 25 and 39 years old in good health and CMV-seropositive. This chain uses TRBV30 with TRBJ1-1; no reliable D call. The CDR3 loop is CAWTRQVNTEAFF. CDR3 DNA: TGTGCCTGGACCCGGCAGGTGAACACTGAAGCTTTCTTT.